The next 12 T cell receptor beta chains were all read from a single sample in a study of blood T cells in healthy people across ages. The use of a sample-barcoded 5' primer and a J-beta primer mix characterized a second PCR of roughly 6 to 11 cycles. TCRdb re-called the 5' RACE reads through MiXCR, storing one row per CDR3 protein. The sample holds approximately 850,000 distinct CDR3 sequences, more than 45% seen once. The sequencing sample was made of blood. The receptors originated from a man between 25 and 39 years old in good health.

This chain links TRBV6-2 or TRBV6-3 with TRBJ2-7; D gene uncertain. Matching the DNA end better, TRBJ2-5 makes the J call doubtful. The length of the CDR3 is 14 residues. Per the germline V gene, CDR1 is MNHEY and CDR2 is SVGEGT. The CDR3 DNA follows: TGTGCCAGCAGCCCCGCCCCTCAAGGCGAGACCCAGTACTTC. Protein product: CASSPAPQGETQYF.

The CDR3 here is CASSQAGRGINEQFF. CDR3 nucleotides: TGTGCCAGCAGCCAAGCCGGGAGGGGAATCAATGAGCAGTTCTTC. J is TRBJ2-1 and V is TRBV3-1; 8 bases agree with TRBD2. V dropped 1 base and J dropped 6; count of bases not matched to a gene: 5. The CDR3 totals 15 residues. The germline V gene has CDR1 LGHDT and CDR2 YNNKEL (reference sequence).

This chain uses TRBV5-1 with TRBJ2-1; the D gene is possibly TRBD1 (6 bases). Trimming took 5 bases from V and 0 from J, leaving 15 bases between them. Per germline, CDR1 SGHRS and CDR2 YFSETQ. CDR3 length: 16 amino acids. CDR3 in DNA: TGCGCCAGCAGGCCAGGGGACCCGAGCTCCTACAATGAGCAGTTCTTC. Residues: CASRPGDPSSYNEQFF.

In its sample, this clonotype was seen many times. The rearrangement joins TRBV10-3 to TRBJ2-1; 11 bases are a match to TRBD2. J lost 4 bases, V lost 2 bases, and 10 bases had no gene match. The CDR3 sequence is 18 residues long. Germline CDR1 reads ENHRY; CDR2 reads SYGVKD. The CDR3 reads CAISEPTPGLADYNEQFF. The CDR3 DNA reads TGTGCCATCAGTGAGCCGACACCGGGACTAGCGGATTACAATGAGCAGTTCTTC.

This clonotype turned up a few times. V is TRBV6-6 and J is TRBJ1-2, with TRBD1 matching over 7 bases. V shed 0 bases and J 6 bases; nucleotides not matched to a gene: 13. Germline V gene lookup returns CDR1 MNHNY and CDR2 SVGAGI (reference sequence). This CDR3 contains 17 residues. The CDR3 nucleotides read TGTGCCAGCAGTTACTCGCCAGGACAGGCACTCCGTAATGGCTACACCTTC. Its protein is CASSYSPGQALRNGYTF.

The chain combines TRBV24-1 with TRBJ2-4; 11 bases agree with TRBD2. The DNA matches TRBJ2-7 better at its end, which makes the J call doubtful. The V gene's germline CDR1 is KGHDR and CDR2 SFDVKD. This CDR3 has 14 residues. CDR3 bases: TGTGCCACCAGACGACTAGCGGGATATCTCGAGCAGTACTTC. Its translation is CATRRLAGYLEQYF.

The gene calls are TRBV5-4 and TRBJ2-5; D is perhaps TRBD2 (5 bases). V was trimmed by 4 bases and J by 5 bases, leaving 12 bases between them. Germline CDR1 and CDR2: SGHNT and YYREEE (reference sequence). This CDR3 contains 13 residues. The CDR3 sequence is CASSADPGETQYF. The CDR3 DNA is TGTGCCAGCAGCGCCGACCCGGGGGAGACCCAGTACTTC.

This clonotype was seen only a few times. The chain has TRBV27 and TRBJ2-7; D uncertain. The germline V and J ends were trimmed by 5 bases and 1 base, with 9 bases remaining between them. Germline V gene data show CDR1 as MNHEY and CDR2 as SMNVEV (reference sequence). The CDR3 consists of 13 residues. CDR3 nucleotides: TGTGCCAGCAGTCCCAACCTTTCCTACGAGCAGTACTTC. Its translation: CASSPNLSYEQYF.

The chain has TRBV7-9 and TRBJ2-1, with D possibly TRBD2 on 6 matching bases. Germline V gene lookup returns CDR1 SEHNR and CDR2 FQNEAQ (reference sequence). The V gene lost 4 bases and the J gene lost 1 base, with 14 bases spanning the gap. The CDR3 runs 16 residues. CDR3 sequence: CASSYSGGASYNEQFF. In DNA form, the CDR3 reads TGTGCCAGCAGCTATTCCGGGGGAGCGTCCTACAATGAGCAGTTCTTC.

The rearrangement uses TRBV25-1 and TRBJ2-4; TRBD1 matches at 10 bases. The better agreement between TRBJ2-7 and the DNA end casts doubt on the J call. Germline-derived CDR1 and CDR2 are MGHDK and SYGVNS. The CDR3 covers 15 residues. CDR3 bases: TGTGCCAGCACCAATACCGGGACAGGGGCCCCCGAGCAGTACTTC. Encoded protein: CASTNTGTGAPEQYF.

The rearrangement links TRBV27 to TRBJ1-5; D gene uncertain. This CDR3 is 17 amino acids long. CDR1 MNHEY and CDR2 SMNVEV come from the germline V gene (reference sequence). V lost 5 bases and J lost 2, with 19 bases in between. The CDR3 protein is CASSPMGKVVGNQPQHF. The CDR3 DNA sequence: TGTGCCAGCAGTCCCATGGGTAAAGTAGTTGGCAATCAGCCCCAGCATTTT.

This clonotype was counted only a few times. The V gene is TRBV27, the J gene TRBJ2-1; TRBD2 aligns across 8 bases. With 5 bases clipped from V and 8 bases from J, the junction kept 5 bases outside the gene matches. Germline V lookup: CDR1 MNHEY, CDR2 SMNVEV (reference sequence). The CDR3 sequence is 13 residues long. The CDR3 protein is CASSIRLAYEQFF. The CDR3 region has the DNA TGTGCCAGCAGTATCAGACTAGCGTATGAGCAGTTCTTC.